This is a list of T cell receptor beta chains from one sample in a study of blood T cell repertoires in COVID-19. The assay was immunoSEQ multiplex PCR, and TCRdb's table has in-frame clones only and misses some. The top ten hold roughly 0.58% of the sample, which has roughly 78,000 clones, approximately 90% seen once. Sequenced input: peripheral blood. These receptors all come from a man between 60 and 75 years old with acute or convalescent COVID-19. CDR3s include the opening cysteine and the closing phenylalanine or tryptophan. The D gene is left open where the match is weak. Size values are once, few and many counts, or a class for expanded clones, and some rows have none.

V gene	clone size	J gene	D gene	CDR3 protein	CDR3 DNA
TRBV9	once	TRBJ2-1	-	CASSVGTAPYNEQFF	TGTGCCAGCAGCGTAGGGACTGCCCCCTACAATGAGCAGTTCTTC
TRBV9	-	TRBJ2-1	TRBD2	CASSVAEREYNEQFF	TGTGCCAGCAGCGTAGCAGAGCGGGAATACAATGAGCAGTTCTTC
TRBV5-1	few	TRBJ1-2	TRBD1	CASSFKPGGSPNYGYTF	TGCGCCAGCAGCTTTAAACCAGGGGGCTCCCCTAACTATGGCTACACCTTC
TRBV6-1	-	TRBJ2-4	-	CASSELGLAKNIQYF	TGTGCCAGCAGTGAGTTAGGACTAGCCAAAAACATTCAGTACTTC
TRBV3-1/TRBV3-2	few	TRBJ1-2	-	CASGLWSGDGDGYTF	TGTGCCAGCGGACTTTGGTCGGGCGACGGGGATGGCTACACCTTC
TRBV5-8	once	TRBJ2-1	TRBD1	CASSLGQGRNEQFF	TGTGCCAGCAGCTTGGGACAGGGGAGGAATGAGCAGTTCTTC
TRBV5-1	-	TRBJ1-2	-	CASSLGGRFDYTF	TGCGCCAGCAGCTTGGGGGGGCGATTTGACTACACCTTC
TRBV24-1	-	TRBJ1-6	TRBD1	CATSDPPDRGVSPLHF	TGTGCCACCAGTGACCCACCGGACAGGGGGGTTTCACCCCTCCACTTT
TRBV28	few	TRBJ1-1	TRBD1	CASMGQGLGRTEAFF	TGTGCCAGCATGGGACAGGGGTTAGGGAGGACTGAAGCTTTCTTT
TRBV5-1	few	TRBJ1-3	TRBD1	CASSAQGASGNTIYF	TGCGCCAGCAGCGCACAGGGGGCCTCTGGAAACACCATATATTTT
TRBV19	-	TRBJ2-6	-	CASSIVRDRRGSGANVLTF	TGTGCCAGTAGTATAGTTCGTGACAGGAGAGGATCTGGGGCCAACGTCCTGACTTTC
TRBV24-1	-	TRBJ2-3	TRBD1	CATSDADRGQTDTQYF	TGTGCCACCAGTGATGCCGACAGGGGGCAAACAGATACGCAGTATTTT
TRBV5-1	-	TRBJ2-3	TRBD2	CASSLSGLAGSQASTDTQYF	TGCGCCAGCAGCTTGTCAGGACTAGCGGGGTCCCAAGCTAGCACAGATACGCAGTATTTT
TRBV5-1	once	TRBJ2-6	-	CASSLAAGAYGANVLTF	TGCGCCAGCAGCTTGGCCGCAGGGGCTTATGGGGCCAACGTCCTGACTTTC
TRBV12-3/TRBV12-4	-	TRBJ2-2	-	CASSLRGGELFF	TGTGCCAGCAGTTTGCGGGGCGGGGAGCTGTTTTTT
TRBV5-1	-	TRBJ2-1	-	CASSLAVTPSAFEEQFF	TGCGCCAGCAGCTTGGCCGTGACTCCTTCAGCGTTTGAGGAGCAGTTCTTC
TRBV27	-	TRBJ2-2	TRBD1	CASSLRGQVPGELFF	TGTGCCAGCAGTTTAAGGGGACAGGTGCCCGGGGAGCTGTTTTTT
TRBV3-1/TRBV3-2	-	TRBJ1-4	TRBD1	CASSQSDRGLLGEKLFF	TGTGCCAGCAGCCAATCGGACAGGGGGCTGTTAGGTGAAAAACTGTTTTTT
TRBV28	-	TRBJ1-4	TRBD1	CASSTTGQGFEKLFF	TGTGCCAGCAGTACCACGGGACAGGGTTTTGAAAAACTGTTTTTT
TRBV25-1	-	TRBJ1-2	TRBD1	CASSEARAGGSYGYTF	TGTGCCAGCAGTGAGGCCCGGGCAGGGGGTAGCTATGGCTACACCTTC
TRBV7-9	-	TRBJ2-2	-	CASSSSDRDTGELFF	TGTGCCAGCAGCTCTAGCGATCGGGACACCGGGGAGCTGTTTTTT
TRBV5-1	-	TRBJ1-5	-	CASSLTGESNQPQHF	TGCGCCAGCAGCTTGACCGGTGAGAGCAATCAGCCCCAGCATTTT
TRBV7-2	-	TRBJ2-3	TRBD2	CASSLDGRATDTQYF	TGTGCCAGCAGCTTAGACGGGAGGGCCACAGATACGCAGTATTTT
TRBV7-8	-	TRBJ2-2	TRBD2	CASVRGGYTGELFF	TGTGCCAGCGTGCGGGGGGGCTACACCGGGGAGCTGTTTTTT
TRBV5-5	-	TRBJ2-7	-	CASSLSTGLTYEQYF	TGTGCCAGCAGCTTGTCCACAGGGCTAACGTACGAGCAGTACTTC
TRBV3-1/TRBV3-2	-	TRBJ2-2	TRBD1	CASRNRGYSGELFF	TGTGCCAGCAGGAACAGGGGATATTCCGGGGAGCTGTTTTTT
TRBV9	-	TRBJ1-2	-	CASSAGFREHNYGYTF	TGTGCCAGCAGCGCAGGCTTCAGGGAACATAACTATGGCTACACCTTC
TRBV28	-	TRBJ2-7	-	CASSSPGLSEQYF	TGTGCCAGCAGTTCCCCCGGTCTCTCCGAGCAGTACTTC
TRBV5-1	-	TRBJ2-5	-	CASSLSTADAETQYF	TGCGCCAGCAGCTTGAGCACAGCTGATGCAGAGACCCAGTACTTC
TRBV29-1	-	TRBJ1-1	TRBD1	CSVTRQGNTEAFF	TGCAGCGTTACCCGACAGGGGAACACTGAAGCTTTCTTT
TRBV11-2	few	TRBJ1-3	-	CASSLQVTRNTIYF	TGTGCCAGCAGCTTACAGGTCACTCGAAACACCATATATTTT
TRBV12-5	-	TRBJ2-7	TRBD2	CASGLAASGRTSYEQYF	TGTGCTAGTGGTTTGGCGGCTAGCGGGAGGACCTCCTACGAGCAGTACTTC
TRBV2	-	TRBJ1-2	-	CASRTSYGYTF	TGTGCCAGCCGAACAAGCTATGGCTACACCTTC
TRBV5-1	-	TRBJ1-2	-	CASRREALDYGYTF	TGCGCCAGCAGGAGGGAGGCCTTGGACTATGGCTACACCTTC
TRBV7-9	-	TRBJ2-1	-	CASSLDKSSYNEQFF	TGTGCCAGCAGCTTAGATAAGAGCTCCTACAATGAGCAGTTCTTC
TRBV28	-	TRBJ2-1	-	CASSLAGPQIF	TGTGCCAGCAGTCTGGCGGGACCCCAAATCTTC
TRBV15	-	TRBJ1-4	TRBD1	CATSRTGQGASEKLFF	TGTGCCACCAGCAGAACCGGACAGGGGGCCTCTGAAAAACTGTTTTTT
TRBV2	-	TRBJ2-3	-	CASQNRYTDTQYF	TGTGCCAGCCAGAACAGATACACAGATACGCAGTATTTT
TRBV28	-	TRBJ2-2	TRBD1	CASSLPPPDRARTGELFF	TGTGCCAGCAGTTTACCCCCCCCCGACAGGGCGAGGACCGGGGAGCTGTTTTTT
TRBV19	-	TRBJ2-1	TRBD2	CASSIHPSGGGDNEQFF	TGTGCCAGTAGTATTCACCCTAGCGGGGGGGGTGACAATGAGCAGTTCTTC
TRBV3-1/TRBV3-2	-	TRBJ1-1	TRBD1	CASRPIGQVEAFF	TGTGCCAGCAGACCGATCGGACAGGTTGAAGCTTTCTTT
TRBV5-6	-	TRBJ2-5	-	CASSPRGRVVETQYF	TGTGCCAGCAGCCCCAGGGGTAGGGTGGTAGAGACCCAGTACTTC
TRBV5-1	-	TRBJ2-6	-	CASSLAVPGTSLSGANVLTF	TGCGCCAGCAGCTTGGCCGTCCCCGGGACAAGCCTCTCTGGGGCCAACGTCCTGACTTTC
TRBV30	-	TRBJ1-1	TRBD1	CAWSVGGGIEAFF	TGTGCCTGGAGTGTAGGAGGGGGCATTGAAGCTTTCTTT
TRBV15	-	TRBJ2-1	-	CATSRERLANGEQFF	TGTGCCACCAGCAGAGAGAGGCTAGCGAATGGTGAGCAGTTCTTC
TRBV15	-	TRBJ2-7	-	CATSRSPGLITYEQYF	TGTGCCACCAGCAGAAGCCCGGGACTGATTACCTACGAGCAGTACTTC
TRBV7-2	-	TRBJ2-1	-	CASRPRGYSYNEQFF	TGTGCCAGCAGGCCTAGGGGCTACTCCTACAATGAGCAGTTCTTC
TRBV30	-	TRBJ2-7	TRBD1	CAWRSQGARYEQYF	TGTGCCTGGAGGTCCCAGGGGGCGCGCTACGAGCAGTACTTC